A single T cell receptor beta chain is shown here with its context. This sample was included in a study of blood T cell repertoires in COVID-19. Turning to the study itself: The study drew acute and convalescent COVID-19 samples from the United States, Italy and Spain. PBMCs, B-cell-depleted T cells, or T cells were the source of the cDNA or gDNA that made up the material.

Germline CDR1 is MNHEY and CDR2 is SVGEGT. Trimming cost V 5 bases and J 6 bases; bases outside gene matches: 9. This CDR3 is 14 amino acids long. Original processing notes: Estimation of nucleated cell counts relied on the amplification of reference gene primers. The table came from immunoSEQ multiplex PCR; TCRdb's copy has only in-frame clones and leaves some out. Clone size and the V and J calls come from that table; the DNA yielded D and trimming. The table records approximately 54,000 clones, roughly 90% of them present only once. This sequence was found in a man over 45 with acute or convalescent COVID-19. The sequenced sample was peripheral blood. The rearrangement uses TRBV6-2 or TRBV6-3 and TRBJ2-5; TRBD1 agrees at 7 bases. The CDR3: CASSRRQGPKTQYF. The CDR3 DNA reads TGTGCCAGCAGTCGACGACAGGGCCCCAAGACCCAGTACTTC.